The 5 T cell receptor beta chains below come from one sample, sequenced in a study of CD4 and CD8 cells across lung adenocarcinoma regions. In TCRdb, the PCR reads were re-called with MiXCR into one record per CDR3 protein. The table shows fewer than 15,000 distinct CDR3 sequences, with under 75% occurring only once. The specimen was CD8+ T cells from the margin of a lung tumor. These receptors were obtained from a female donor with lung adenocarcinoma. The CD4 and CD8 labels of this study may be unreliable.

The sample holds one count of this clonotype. The CDR3: CASTNGGGELDTQYF. The CDR3 coding sequence is TGTGCCAGCACTAACGGGGGGGGCGAGTTGGATACGCAGTATTTT. This sequence joins TRBV6-1 and TRBJ2-3; TRBD2 agrees at 8 bases. Germline CDR1 MNHNS, CDR2 SASEGT. There are 15 residues in the CDR3. V lost 7 bases to trimming and J lost 6 bases; unmatched junction nucleotides: 12.

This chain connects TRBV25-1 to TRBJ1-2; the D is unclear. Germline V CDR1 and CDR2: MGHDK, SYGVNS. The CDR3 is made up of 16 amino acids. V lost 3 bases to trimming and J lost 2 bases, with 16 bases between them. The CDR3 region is CASSDGEPWANYGYTF. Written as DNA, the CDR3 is TGTGCCAGCAGTGATGGCGAACCCTGGGCAAACTATGGCTACACCTTC.

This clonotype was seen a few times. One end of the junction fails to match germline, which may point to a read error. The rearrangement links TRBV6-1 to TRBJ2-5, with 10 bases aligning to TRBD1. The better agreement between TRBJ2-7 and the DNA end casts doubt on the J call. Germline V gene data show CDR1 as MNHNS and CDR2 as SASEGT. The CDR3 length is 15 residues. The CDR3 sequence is CASTEDRGLYYEQYF. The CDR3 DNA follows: TGTGCCAGCACTGAAGACAGGGGGCTATACTACGAGCAGTACTTC.

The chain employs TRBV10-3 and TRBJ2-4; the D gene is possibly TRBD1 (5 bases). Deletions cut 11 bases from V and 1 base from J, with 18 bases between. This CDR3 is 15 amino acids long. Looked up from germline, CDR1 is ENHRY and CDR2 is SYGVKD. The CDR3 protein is CAVGQGVFAKNIQYF. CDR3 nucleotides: TGTGCCGTCGGGCAGGGCGTCTTCGCCAAAAACATTCAGTACTTC.

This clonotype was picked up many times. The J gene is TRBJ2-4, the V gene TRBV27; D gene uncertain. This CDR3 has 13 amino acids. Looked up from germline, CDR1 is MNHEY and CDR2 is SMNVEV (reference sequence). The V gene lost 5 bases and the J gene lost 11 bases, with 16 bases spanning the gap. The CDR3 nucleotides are TGTGCCAGCAGTCTACGGTTACTTGACGTTCAGTACTTC. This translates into CASSLRLLDVQYF.